Described below is a single T cell receptor beta chain sequence and its context. The data originate from a study of cytomegalovirus exposure and HLA in healthy donors. CDR3 length: 14 residues. The V and J ends lost 7 bases and 6 bases, in that order; junction bases with no gene match: 7. The germline gives CDR1 SGDLS, CDR2 YYNGEE. A multiplex PCR was run with 60 Vbeta primers and 13 Jbeta primers. Assay used: immunoSEQ multiplex PCR; TCRdb lists only in-frame clones, some missing. The sample lists 150,000 or so clones, roughly 80% occurring once. The chain links TRBV9 to TRBJ2-2, with 9 nucleotides matching TRBD2. This clonotype originated in a man aged 30 to 45 in good health and CMV-seropositive. Input material: PBMCs. CDR3 in amino acids: CASAAGGPSGELFF. In nucleotides, the CDR3 is TGTGCCAGCGCCGCGGGAGGGCCTTCCGGGGAGCTGTTTTTT.